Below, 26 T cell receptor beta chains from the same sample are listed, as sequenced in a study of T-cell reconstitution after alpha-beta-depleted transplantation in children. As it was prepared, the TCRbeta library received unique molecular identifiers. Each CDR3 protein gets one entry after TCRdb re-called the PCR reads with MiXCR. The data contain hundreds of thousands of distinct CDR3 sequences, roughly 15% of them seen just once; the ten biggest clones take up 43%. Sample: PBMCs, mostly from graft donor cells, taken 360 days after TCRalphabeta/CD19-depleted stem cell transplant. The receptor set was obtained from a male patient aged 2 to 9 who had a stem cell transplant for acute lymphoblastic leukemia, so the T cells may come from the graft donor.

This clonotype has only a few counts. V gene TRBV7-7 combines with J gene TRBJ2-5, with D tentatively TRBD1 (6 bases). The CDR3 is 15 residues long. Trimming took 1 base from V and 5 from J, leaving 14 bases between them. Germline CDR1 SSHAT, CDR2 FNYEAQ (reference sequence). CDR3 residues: CASSLGAGARETQYF. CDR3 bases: TGTGCCAGCAGCTTAGGAGCAGGGGCTAGGGAGACCCAGTACTTC.

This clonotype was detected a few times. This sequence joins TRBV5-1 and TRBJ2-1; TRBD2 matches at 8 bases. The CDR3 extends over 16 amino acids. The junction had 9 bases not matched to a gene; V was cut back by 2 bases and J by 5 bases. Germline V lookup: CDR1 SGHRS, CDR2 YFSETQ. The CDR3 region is CASSFLAGNINNEQFF. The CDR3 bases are TGCGCCAGCAGCTTCTTAGCGGGGAACATTAACAATGAGCAGTTCTTC.

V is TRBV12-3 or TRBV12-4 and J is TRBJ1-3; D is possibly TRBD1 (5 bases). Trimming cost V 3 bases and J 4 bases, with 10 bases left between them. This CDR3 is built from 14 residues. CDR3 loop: CASSLGGYGNTIYF. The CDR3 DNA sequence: TGTGCCAGCAGTTTGGGGGGGTACGGAAACACCATATATTTT.

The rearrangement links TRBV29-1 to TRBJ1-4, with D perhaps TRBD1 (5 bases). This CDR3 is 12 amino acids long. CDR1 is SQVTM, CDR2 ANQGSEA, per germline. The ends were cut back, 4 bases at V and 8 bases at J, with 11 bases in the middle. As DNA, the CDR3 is TGCAGCGTTGCGTGGGACGGGGAAAAACTGTTTTTT. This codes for CSVAWDGEKLFF.

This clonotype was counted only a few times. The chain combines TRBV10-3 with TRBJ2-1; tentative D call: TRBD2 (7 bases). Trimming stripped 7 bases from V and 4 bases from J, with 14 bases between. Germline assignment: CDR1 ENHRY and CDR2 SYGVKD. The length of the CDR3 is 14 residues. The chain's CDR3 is CAIKGGGQYNEQFF. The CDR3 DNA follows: TGTGCCATCAAAGGGGGGGGGCAATACAATGAGCAGTTCTTC.

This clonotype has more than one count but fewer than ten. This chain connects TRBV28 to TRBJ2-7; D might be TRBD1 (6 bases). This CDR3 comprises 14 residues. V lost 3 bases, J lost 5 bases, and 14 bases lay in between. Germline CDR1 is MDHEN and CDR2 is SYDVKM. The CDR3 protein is CASSFHRVEDEQYF. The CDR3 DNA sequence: TGTGCCAGCAGTTTCCACAGGGTTGAGGACGAGCAGTACTTC.

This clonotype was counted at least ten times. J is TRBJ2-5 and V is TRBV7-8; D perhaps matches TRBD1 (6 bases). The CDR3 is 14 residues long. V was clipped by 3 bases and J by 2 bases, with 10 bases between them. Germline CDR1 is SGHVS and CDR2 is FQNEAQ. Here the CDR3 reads CASSFQGQQETQYF. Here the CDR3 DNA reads TGTGCCAGCAGCTTCCAGGGACAACAAGAGACCCAGTACTTC. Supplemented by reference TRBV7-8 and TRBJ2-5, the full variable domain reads GAGVSQSPRYKVAKRGQDVALRCDPISGHVSLFWYQQALGQGPEFLTYFQNEAQLDKSGLPSDRFFAERPEGSVSTLKIQRTQQEDSAVYLCASSFQGQQETQYFGPGTRLLVL.

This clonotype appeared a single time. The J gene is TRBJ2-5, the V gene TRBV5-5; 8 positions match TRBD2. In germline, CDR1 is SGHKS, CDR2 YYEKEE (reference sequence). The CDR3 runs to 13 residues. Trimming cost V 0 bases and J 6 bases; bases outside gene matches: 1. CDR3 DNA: TGTGCCAGCAGCTTGGGACTAGCGAAGACCCAGTACTTC. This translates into CASSLGLAKTQYF.

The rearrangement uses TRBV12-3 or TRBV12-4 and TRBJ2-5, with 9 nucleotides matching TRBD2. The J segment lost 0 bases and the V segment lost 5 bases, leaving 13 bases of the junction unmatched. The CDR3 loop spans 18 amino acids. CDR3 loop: CASSARLAGRLYQETQYF. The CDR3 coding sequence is TGTGCCAGCAGTGCGCGCCTAGCGGGAAGGCTCTACCAAGAGACCCAGTACTTC.

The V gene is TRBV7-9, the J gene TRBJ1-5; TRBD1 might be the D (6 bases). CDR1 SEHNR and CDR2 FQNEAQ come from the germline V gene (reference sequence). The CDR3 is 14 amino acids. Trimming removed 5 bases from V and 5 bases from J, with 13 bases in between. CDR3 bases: TGTGCCAGCAGCATTTACAGGGAAGATCAGCCCCAGCATTTT. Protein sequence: CASSIYREDQPQHF.

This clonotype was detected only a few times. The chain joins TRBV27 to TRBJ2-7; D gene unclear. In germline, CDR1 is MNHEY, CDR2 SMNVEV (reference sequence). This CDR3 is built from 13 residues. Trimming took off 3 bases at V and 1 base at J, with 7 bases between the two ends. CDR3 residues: CASSFLGSYEQYF. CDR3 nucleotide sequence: TGTGCCAGCAGTTTCCTCGGTTCCTACGAGCAGTACTTC.

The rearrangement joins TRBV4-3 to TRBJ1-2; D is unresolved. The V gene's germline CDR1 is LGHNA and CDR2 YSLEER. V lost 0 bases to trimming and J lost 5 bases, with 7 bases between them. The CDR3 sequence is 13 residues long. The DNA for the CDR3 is TGCGCCAGCAGCCAAGAAGTATTATATGGCTACACCTTC. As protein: CASSQEVLYGYTF.

The CDR3 protein is CASSPALRGEQYF. In DNA form, the CDR3 reads TGTGCCAGCAGTCCCGCCCTCCGCGGCGAGCAGTACTTC. The J gene is TRBJ2-7, the V gene TRBV12-3 or TRBV12-4; D gene ambiguous. Trimming stripped 5 bases from V and 6 bases from J, with 14 bases between. The CDR3 is 13 residues long.

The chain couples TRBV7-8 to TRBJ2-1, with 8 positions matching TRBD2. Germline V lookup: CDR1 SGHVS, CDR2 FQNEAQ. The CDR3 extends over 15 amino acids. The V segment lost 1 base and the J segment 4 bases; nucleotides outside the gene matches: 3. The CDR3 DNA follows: TGTGCCAGCAGCTTAGGGCGGGGGGAATACAATGAGCAGTTCTTC. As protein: CASSLGRGEYNEQFF.

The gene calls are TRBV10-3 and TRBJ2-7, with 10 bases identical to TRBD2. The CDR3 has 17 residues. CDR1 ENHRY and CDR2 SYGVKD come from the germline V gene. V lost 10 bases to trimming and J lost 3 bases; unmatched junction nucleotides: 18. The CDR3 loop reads CATVLLAGDGLNYEQYF. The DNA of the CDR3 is TGTGCCACCGTACTTCTAGCGGGGGACGGGCTAAACTACGAGCAGTACTTC.

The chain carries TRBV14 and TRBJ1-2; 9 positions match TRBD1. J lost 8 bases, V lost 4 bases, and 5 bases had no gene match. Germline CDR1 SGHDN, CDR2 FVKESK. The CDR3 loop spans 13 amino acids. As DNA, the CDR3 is TGTGCCAGCAGCCGAAGGACAGGGGACGGCTACACCTTC. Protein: CASSRRTGDGYTF.

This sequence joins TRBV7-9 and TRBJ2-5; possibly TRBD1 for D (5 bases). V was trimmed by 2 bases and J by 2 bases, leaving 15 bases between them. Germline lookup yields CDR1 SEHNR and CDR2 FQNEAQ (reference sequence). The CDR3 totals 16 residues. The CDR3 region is CASSLLRRDVQETQYF. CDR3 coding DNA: TGTGCCAGCAGCTTATTACGCAGGGATGTACAAGAGACCCAGTACTTC.

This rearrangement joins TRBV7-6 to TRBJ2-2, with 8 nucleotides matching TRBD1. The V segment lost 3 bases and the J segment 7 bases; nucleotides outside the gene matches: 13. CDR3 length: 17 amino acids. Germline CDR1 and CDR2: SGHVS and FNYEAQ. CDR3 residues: CASSFSSRGQSVGELFF. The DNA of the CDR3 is TGTGCCAGCAGCTTTTCTAGCAGGGGGCAATCGGTCGGGGAGCTGTTTTTT.

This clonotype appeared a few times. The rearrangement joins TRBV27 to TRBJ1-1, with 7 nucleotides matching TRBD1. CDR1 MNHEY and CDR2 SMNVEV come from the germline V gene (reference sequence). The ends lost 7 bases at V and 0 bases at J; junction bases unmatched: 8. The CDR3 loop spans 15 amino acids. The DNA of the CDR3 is TGTGCCAGCACCTCTACGGGACAGATGAACACTGAAGCTTTCTTT. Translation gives CASTSTGQMNTEAFF.

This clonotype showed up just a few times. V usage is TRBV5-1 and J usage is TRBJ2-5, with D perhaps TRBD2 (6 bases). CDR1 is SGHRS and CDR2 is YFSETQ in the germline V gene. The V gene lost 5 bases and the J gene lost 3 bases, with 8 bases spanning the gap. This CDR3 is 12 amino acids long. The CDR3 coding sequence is TGCGCCAGCAGTTGGGGGGAAGAGACCCAGTACTTC. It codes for CASSWGEETQYF.

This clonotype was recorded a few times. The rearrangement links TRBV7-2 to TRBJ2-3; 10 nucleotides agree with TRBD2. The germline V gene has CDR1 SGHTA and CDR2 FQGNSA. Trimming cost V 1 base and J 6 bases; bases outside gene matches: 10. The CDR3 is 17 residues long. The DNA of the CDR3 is TGTGCCAGCAGCTTAGGGCCTAGCGGGGGAGGGATGGATACGCAGTATTTT. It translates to CASSLGPSGGGMDTQYF.

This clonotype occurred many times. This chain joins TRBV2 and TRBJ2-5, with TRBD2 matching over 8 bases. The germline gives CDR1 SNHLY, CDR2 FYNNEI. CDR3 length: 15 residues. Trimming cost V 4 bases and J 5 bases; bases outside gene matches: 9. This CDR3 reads CASSAEPGLEETQYF. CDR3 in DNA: TGTGCCAGCAGTGCGGAACCGGGACTAGAGGAGACCCAGTACTTC.

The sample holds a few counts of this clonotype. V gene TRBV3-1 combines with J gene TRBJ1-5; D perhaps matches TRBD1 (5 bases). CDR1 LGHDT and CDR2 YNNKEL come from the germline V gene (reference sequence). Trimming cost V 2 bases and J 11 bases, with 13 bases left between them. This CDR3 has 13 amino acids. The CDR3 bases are TGTGCCAGCAGCCAATTAGGGGCGTTGGCCCAGCATTTT. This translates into CASSQLGALAQHF.

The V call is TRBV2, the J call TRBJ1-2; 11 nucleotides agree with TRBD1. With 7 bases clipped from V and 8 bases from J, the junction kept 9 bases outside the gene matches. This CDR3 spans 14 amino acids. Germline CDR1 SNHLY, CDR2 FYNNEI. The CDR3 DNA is TGTGCCAGCACATTGGACAGGGGGCGTCCAGGCTACACCTTC. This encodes CASTLDRGRPGYTF. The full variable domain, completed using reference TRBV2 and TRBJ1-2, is EPEVTQTPSHQVTQMGQEVILRCVPISNHLYFYWYRQILGQKVEFLVSFYNNEISEKSEIFDDQFSVERPDGSNFTLKIRSTKLEDSAMYFCASTLDRGRPGYTFGSGTRLTVV.

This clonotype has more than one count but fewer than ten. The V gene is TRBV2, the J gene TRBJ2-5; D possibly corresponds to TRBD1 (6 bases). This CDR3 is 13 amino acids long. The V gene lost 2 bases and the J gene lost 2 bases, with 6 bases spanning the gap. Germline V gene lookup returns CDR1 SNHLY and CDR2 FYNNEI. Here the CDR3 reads CASSEQGQETQYF. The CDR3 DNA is TGTGCCAGCAGTGAACAGGGGCAAGAGACCCAGTACTTC.

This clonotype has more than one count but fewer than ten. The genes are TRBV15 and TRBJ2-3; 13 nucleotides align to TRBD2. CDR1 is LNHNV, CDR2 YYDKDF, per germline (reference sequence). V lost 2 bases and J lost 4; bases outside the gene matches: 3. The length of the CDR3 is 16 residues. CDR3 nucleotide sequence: TGTGCCACCAGCAGATCCGGACTAGCGGGAGCAGATACGCAGTATTTT. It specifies CATSRSGLAGADTQYF.